This T cell receptor (beta chain) was recovered during a study of T cell responses to AZD1222 COVID-19 vaccine. The study, taken as a whole, reports: Spike was spanned by vaccine-associated CD4 TCRs, with dominance at 160-218 and 743-854.

This CDR3 contains 11 residues. Germline V CDR1 and CDR2: KGHDR, SFDVKD. Trimming left V 5 bases short and J 3 bases short, with 4 bases between. To note about this clone: Its antigen is unknown.

Profiling relied on immunoSEQ multiplex PCR, and the TCRdb table lists in-frame clones only, not all of them. The table records approximately 130,000 clones, more than 90% of them present only once. This receptor was taken from an adult in good health. The sample here was peripheral blood, taken on day 0 of AZD1222 vaccination. This chain connects TRBV24-1 to TRBJ2-7; D gene uncertain. CDR3 protein: CATSAGYEQYF. DNA of the CDR3: TGTGCCACCAGTGCGGGCTACGAGCAGTACTTC.